This passage covers 3 T cell receptor beta chains from one sample sequenced in a study of spatial heterogeneity in lung cancer. Time point described: sample taken at primary tumor resection. From tumor, nontumor lung or frozen PBMC, whole RNA was taken unsorted for sequencing. MiXCR, applied by TCRdb to the 5' RACE reads, yields one record per CDR3 protein. The sample has 40,000 to 50,000 distinct CDR3 sequences, about 13% seen once. This specimen was PBMCs, taken at surgery. Receptor source: a male donor with early-stage non-small cell lung cancer.

V usage is TRBV9 and J usage is TRBJ2-2, with D possibly matching TRBD2 (5 bases). CDR3 length: 16 residues. V lost 0 bases and J 1 base, leaving 10 bases between the germline ends. CDR1 is SGDLS and CDR2 is YYNGEE in the germline V gene. CDR3 in DNA: TGTGCCAGCAGCGTAGGCCGGGGAGTGAACACCGGGGAGCTGTTTTTT. Translation: CASSVGRGVNTGELFF.

A few counts support this clonotype. The rearrangement links TRBV7-2 to TRBJ1-6; no definite D call. Per the germline V gene, CDR1 is SGHTA and CDR2 is FQGNSA. V lost 7 bases and J lost 8, with 18 bases in between. This CDR3 spans 15 amino acids. The chain's CDR3 is CASTTLGTGDSPLHF. CDR3 nucleotide sequence: TGTGCCAGCACCACCCTGGGCACTGGGGATTCACCCCTCCACTTT.

The chain combines TRBV20-1 with TRBJ1-2; TRBD1 matches at 8 bases. Per germline, CDR1 DFQATT and CDR2 SNEGSKA (reference sequence). CDR3 length: 13 residues. The V and J ends lost 3 bases and 4 bases, in that order; junction bases with no gene match: 4. CDR3 sequence reads: CSARIDRGYGYTF. CDR3 bases: TGCAGTGCTAGGATCGACAGGGGCTATGGCTACACCTTC.